This entry lists 5 T cell receptor beta chains sequenced from one sample in a study of shared clonotypes between healthy human individuals. Libraries were prepared by immunoSEQ multiplex PCR; TCRdb keeps only in-frame clonotypes and omits some of them. The sample carries about 2.3 million clones, around 93% recorded once. The sequenced sample was naive CD4+ T cells from PBMCs. The subset here: CD45RA+ positively selected. All receptors come from a man between 18 and 35 years old in good health. Some clones in this sample may be carry-over from other donors' samples.

The chain employs TRBV9 and TRBJ1-2; D is uncertain. Germline V gene sequence: CDR1 SGDLS, CDR2 YYNGEE. The CDR3 loop spans 14 amino acids. V dropped 2 bases and J dropped 4 bases, with 12 bases sitting between them. The CDR3 here is CASSVVPYTYGYTF. As DNA, the CDR3 is TGTGCCAGCAGCGTCGTCCCATATACCTATGGCTACACCTTC.

This sequence joins TRBV6-1 and TRBJ2-1, with 8 positions matching TRBD1. Unmatched junction bases numbered 7, after V lost 8 bases and J lost 4 bases. The CDR3 is made up of 14 amino acids. Germline V gene lookup returns CDR1 MNHNS and CDR2 SASEGT. CDR3 DNA: TGTGCCAGCCACCCGGGACAGGTGTACAATGAGCAGTTCTTC. This codes for CASHPGQVYNEQFF.

This clone was seen more than once but under ten times. Written as DNA, the CDR3 is TGTGCCATCAGTGCGGCGGAGGCTAACTATGGCTACACCTTC. Translation: CAISAAEANYGYTF. This chain uses TRBV10-3 with TRBJ1-2; no reliable D call. V lost 4 bases, J lost 0 bases, and 9 bases lay in between. CDR1 and CDR2 (germline): ENHRY, SYGVKD. The CDR3 contains 14 residues.

This chain connects TRBV7-9 to TRBJ2-3; 12 bases line up with TRBD2. This CDR3 contains 17 residues. The germline V gene has CDR1 SEHNR and CDR2 FQNEAQ (reference sequence). The J segment lost 0 bases and the V segment lost 3 bases, leaving 4 bases of the junction unmatched. The chain's CDR3 is CASSFSSGRASTDTQYF. In nucleotides, the CDR3 is TGTGCCAGCAGCTTCTCTAGCGGGAGGGCAAGCACAGATACGCAGTATTTT.

This sequence joins TRBV6-1 and TRBJ2-2; the match to TRBD1 covers 7 bases. Per the germline V gene, CDR1 is MNHNS and CDR2 is SASEGT. This CDR3 region has 13 residues. Unmatched junction bases numbered 5, after V lost 8 bases and J lost 5 bases. CDR3 amino acids: CASRRQGTGELFF. The CDR3 DNA sequence: TGTGCCAGCCGAAGACAGGGTACCGGGGAGCTGTTTTTT.